This T cell receptor (beta chain) came from a study of blood T cell repertoires in COVID-19. In the study overall: Acute-phase and convalescent COVID-19 samples originated in the United States, Italy and Spain. From T cells, B-cell-depleted T cells, or PBMCs came the material, which was cDNA or gDNA.

The junction had 5 bases not matched to a gene; V was cut back by 4 bases and J by 3 bases. The CDR3 runs to 14 residues. Germline V gene lookup returns CDR1 SGHNT and CDR2 YYREEE (reference sequence). In the original processing: Quantification of nucleated cells was approximated via reference gene primer amplification. TCRdb's copy holds only in-frame clones and misses some; the assay was immunoSEQ multiplex PCR. Clone size and the V and J calls come from that table; the DNA yielded D and trimming. The table records some 270,000 clones, 84% of them present only once. The rearrangement links TRBV5-4 to TRBJ2-7; TRBD2 matches 9 bases. This TCR came from a woman in her 40s who had recovered from COVID-19. Sequencing was carried out using peripheral blood. The CDR3 sequence is CASSHSGGFYEQYF. The CDR3 DNA is TGTGCCAGCAGCCATAGCGGGGGATTCTACGAGCAGTACTTC.